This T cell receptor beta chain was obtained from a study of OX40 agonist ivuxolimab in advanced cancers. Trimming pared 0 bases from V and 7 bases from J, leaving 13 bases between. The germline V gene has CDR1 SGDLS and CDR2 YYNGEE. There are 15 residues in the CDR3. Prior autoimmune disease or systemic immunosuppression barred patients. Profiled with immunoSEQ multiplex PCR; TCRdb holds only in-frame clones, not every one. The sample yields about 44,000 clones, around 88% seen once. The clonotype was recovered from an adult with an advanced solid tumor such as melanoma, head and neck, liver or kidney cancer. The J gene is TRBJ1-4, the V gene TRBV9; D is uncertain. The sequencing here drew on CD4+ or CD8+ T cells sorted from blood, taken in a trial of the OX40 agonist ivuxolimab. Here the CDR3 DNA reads TGTGCCAGCAGCGTAGTGAGCGGATTAGGTGAAAAACTGTTTTTT. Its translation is CASSVVSGLGEKLFF. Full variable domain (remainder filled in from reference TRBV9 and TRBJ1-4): DSGVTQTPKHLITATGQRVTLRCSPRSGDLSVYWYQQSLDQGLQFLIQYYNGEERAKGNILERFSAQQFPDLHSELNLSSLELGDSALYFCASSVVSGLGEKLFFGSGTQLSVL.